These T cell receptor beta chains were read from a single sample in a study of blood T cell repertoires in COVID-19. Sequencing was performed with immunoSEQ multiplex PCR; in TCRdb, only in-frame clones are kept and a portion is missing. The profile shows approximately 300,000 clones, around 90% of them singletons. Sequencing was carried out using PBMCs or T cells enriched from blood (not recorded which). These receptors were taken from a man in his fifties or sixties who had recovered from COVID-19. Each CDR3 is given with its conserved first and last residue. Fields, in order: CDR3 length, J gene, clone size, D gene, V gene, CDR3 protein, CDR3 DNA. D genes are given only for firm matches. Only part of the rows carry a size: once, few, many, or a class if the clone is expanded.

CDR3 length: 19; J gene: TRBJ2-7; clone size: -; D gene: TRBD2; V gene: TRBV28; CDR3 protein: CASSLGGPGTSGRFHEQYF; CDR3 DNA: TGTGCCAGCAGTTTAGGAGGACCGGGGACTAGCGGGAGGTTCCACGAGCAGTACTTC
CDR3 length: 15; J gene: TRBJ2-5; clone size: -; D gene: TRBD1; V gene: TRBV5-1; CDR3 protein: CASSPRTGDTETQYF; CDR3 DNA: TGCGCCAGCAGCCCCAGGACAGGAGATACAGAGACCCAGTACTTC
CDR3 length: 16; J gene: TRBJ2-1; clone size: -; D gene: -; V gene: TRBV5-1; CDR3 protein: CASSLLGTPSYNEQFF; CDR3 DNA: TGCGCCAGCAGCTTATTGGGGACTCCCTCCTACAATGAGCAGTTCTTC
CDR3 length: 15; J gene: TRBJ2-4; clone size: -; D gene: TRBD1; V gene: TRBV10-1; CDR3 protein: CASSKDRGTKNIQYF; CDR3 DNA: TGCGCCAGCAGTAAGGACAGGGGGACCAAAAACATTCAGTACTTC
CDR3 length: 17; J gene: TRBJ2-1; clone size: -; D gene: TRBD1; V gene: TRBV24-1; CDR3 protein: CATSDLYRDREPNEQFF; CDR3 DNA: TGTGCCACCAGTGATTTGTACCGGGACAGGGAACCCAATGAGCAGTTCTTC
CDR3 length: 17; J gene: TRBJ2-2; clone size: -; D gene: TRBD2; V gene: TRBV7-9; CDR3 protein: CASGSWGGRADTGELFF; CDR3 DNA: TGTGCCAGCGGCTCCTGGGGCGGGAGGGCCGACACCGGGGAGCTGTTTTTT
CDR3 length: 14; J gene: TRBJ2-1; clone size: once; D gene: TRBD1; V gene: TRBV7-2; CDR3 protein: CASSLLLLDRTGFF; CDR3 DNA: TGTGCCAGCAGCCTTCTCCTACTTGACAGGACAGGGTTCTTC
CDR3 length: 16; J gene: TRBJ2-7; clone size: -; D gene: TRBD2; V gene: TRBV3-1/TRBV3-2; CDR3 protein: CASSQGFSGRAYEQYF; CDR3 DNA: TGTGCCAGCAGCCAAGGTTTTAGCGGGAGGGCCTACGAGCAGTACTTC
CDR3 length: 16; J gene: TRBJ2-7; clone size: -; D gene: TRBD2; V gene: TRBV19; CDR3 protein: CASSPRGTSDGNEQYF; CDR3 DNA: TGTGCCAGTAGTCCTCGAGGGACTAGCGATGGCAACGAGCAGTACTTC
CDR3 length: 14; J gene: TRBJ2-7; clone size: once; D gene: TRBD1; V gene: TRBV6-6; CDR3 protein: CASSTGGPINEQYF; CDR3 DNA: TGTGCCAGCAGTACAGGGGGCCCCATTAACGAGCAGTACTTC
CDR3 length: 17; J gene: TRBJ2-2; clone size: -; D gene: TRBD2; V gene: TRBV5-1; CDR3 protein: CASSTVAGAGGTGELFF; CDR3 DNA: TGCGCCAGCAGCACAGTAGCGGGAGCGGGTGGAACCGGGGAGCTGTTTTTT
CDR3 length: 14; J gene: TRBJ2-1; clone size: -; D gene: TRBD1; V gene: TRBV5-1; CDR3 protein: CASSSKTGGHEQFF; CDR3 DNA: TGCGCCAGCAGCTCCAAGACAGGGGGCCATGAGCAGTTCTTC
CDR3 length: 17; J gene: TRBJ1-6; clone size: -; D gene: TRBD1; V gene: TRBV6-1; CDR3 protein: CASSERGTGGVYSPLHF; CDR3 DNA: TGTGCCAGCAGTGAACGCGGGACAGGGGGCGTTTATTCACCCCTCCACTTT
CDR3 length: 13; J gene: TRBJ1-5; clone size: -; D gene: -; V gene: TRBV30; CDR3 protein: CAWSPGHNQPQHF; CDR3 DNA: TGTGCCTGGAGCCCAGGGCATAATCAGCCCCAGCATTTT
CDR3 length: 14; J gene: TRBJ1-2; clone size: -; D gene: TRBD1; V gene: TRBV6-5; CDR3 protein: CASIRQGATRGYTF; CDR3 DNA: TGTGCCAGCATCCGACAGGGGGCGACGAGAGGCTACACCTTC
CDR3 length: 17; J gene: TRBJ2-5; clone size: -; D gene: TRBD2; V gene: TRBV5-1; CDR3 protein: CASSPRGLAGVGETQYF; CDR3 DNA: TGCGCCAGCAGCCCACGGGGGTTAGCGGGAGTTGGGGAGACCCAGTACTTC
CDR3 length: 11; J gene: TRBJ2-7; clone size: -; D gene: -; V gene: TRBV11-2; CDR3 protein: CASSSGREQYF; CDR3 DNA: TGTGCCAGCAGTTCGGGGAGAGAGCAGTACTTC
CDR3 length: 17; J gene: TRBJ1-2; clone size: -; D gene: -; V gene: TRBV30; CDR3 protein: CAWSVGWEAGQGYGYTF; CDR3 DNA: TGTGCCTGGAGTGTAGGTTGGGAGGCTGGCCAGGGTTATGGCTACACCTTC
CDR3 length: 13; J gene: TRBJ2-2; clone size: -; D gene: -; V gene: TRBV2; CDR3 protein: CASSPRGTGELFF; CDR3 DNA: TGTGCCAGCAGCCCGCGAGGCACCGGGGAGCTGTTTTTT
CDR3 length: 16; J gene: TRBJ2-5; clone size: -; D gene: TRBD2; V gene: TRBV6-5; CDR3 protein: CASSYSMTSGKETQYF; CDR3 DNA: TGTGCCAGCAGTTACTCGATGACTAGCGGGAAGGAGACCCAGTACTTC
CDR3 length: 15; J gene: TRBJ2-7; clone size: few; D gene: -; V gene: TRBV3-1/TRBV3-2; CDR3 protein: CASTLQRVPSYEQYF; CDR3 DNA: TGTGCCAGCACCCTCCAGCGGGTACCCTCCTACGAGCAGTACTTC
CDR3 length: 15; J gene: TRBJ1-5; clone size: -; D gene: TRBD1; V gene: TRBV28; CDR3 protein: CASSSPGQGNQPQHF; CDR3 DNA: TGTGCCAGCAGTTCGCCGGGACAGGGTAATCAGCCCCAGCATTTT
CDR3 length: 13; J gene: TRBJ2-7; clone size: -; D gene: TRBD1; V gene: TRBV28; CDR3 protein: CASMIQGAREQYF; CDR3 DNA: TGTGCCAGCATGATACAGGGGGCTAGAGAGCAGTACTTC
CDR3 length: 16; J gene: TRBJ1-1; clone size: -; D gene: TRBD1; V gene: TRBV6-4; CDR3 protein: CASRPGQGARNTEAFF; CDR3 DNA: TGTGCCAGCAGACCCGGACAGGGGGCACGGAACACTGAAGCTTTCTTT
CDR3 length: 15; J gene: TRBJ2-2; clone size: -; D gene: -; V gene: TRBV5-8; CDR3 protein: CASSWRVGITGELFF; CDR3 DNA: TGTGCCAGCAGCTGGAGGGTCGGGATCACCGGGGAGCTGTTTTTT
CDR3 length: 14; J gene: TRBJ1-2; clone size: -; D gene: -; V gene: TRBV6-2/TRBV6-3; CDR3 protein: CASSYAPGYYGYTF; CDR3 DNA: TGTGCCAGCAGTTACGCTCCGGGTTACTATGGCTACACCTTC
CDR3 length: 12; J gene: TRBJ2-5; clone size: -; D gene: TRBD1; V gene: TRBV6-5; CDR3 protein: CASGRGPETQYF; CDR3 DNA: TGTGCCAGCGGCAGGGGGCCGGAGACCCAGTACTTC
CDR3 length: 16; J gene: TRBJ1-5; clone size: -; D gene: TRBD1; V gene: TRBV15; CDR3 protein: CATSSRTGFSNQPQHF; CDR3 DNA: TGTGCCACCAGCAGTAGGACAGGCTTTAGCAATCAGCCCCAGCATTTT
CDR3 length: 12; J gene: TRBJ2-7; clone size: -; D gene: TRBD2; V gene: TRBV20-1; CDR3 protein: CSASGLAYEQYF; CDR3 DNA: TGCAGTGCTAGTGGACTAGCCTACGAGCAGTACTTC
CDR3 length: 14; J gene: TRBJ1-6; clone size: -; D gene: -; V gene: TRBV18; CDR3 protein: CASSPSSGDTPLHF; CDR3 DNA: TGTGCCAGCTCACCAAGTTCAGGGGATACACCCCTCCACTTT